This TCR beta chain was captured in a study of blood T cells in healthy people across ages. Regarding the study as a whole: Roughly linearly, TCR beta diversity per million T cells fell as age increased. Because sorting was not performed, PBMCs prevented conclusive naive versus antigen-experienced comparison.

The extraction recovered at least 5 micrograms of total RNA per sample. This clonotype was seen a few times. Its target is not known. The authors ran a second PCR of 7 to 11 cycles using a sample-barcoded 5' primer and a J-beta primer mix. TCRdb re-analysed the 5' RACE reads in MiXCR, keeping a single row per CDR3 protein. The sample includes hundreds of thousands of distinct CDR3 sequences, 29% of them seen just once. This receptor was obtained from a woman of 80 years or more in good health. Sequenced: blood.

DNA for the CDR3: TGTGCCAGCAGGAATCGCGGGGGGAGCTACAATGAGCAGTACTTC. As protein: CASRNRGGSYNEQYF. The J gene is TRBJ2-5, the V gene TRBV5-5, with 8 bases lining up with TRBD2. CDR3 size: 15 residues. The germline gives CDR1 SGHKS, CDR2 YYEKEE (reference sequence). Trimming took 5 bases from V and 11 from J; bases not matched to a gene: 17.